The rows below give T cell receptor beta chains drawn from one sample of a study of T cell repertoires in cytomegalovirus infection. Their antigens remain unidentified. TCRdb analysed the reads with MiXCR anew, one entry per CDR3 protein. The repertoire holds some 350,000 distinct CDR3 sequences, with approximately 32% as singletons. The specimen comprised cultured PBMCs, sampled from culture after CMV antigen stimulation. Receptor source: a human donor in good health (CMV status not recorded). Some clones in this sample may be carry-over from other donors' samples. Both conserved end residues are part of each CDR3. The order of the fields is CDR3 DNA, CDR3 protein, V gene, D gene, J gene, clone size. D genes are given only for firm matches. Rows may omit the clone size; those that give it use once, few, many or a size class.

cdr3_nt: TGTGCCAGCAGTCACGGGACAGGGCTTAGTCAGCCCCAGCATTTT
cdr3_aa: CASSHGTGLSQPQHF
v_call: TRBV25-1
d_call: TRBD1
j_call: TRBJ1-5
clone_size: NA

cdr3_nt: TGTGCCAGCAGCTTAGGGAGTACAGGGGAAGCTTTCTTT
cdr3_aa: CASSLGSTGEAFF
v_call: TRBV7-9
d_call: NA
j_call: TRBJ1-1
clone_size: many

cdr3_nt: TGTGCCAGCAGTTACGATAGGTTGGTCGGCGGCGTCCAAGAGACCCAGTACTTC
cdr3_aa: CASSYDRLVGGVQETQYF
v_call: TRBV6-2/TRBV6-3
d_call: NA
j_call: TRBJ2-5
clone_size: NA

cdr3_nt: TGTGCTAGTGCCGTCGACAATTCACCCCTCCACTTT
cdr3_aa: CASAVDNSPLHF
v_call: TRBV12-5
d_call: NA
j_call: TRBJ1-6
clone_size: NA

cdr3_nt: TGTGCCAGCAGCTGGTCCGGCGGGGGGCGGAACACTGAAGCTTTCTTT
cdr3_aa: CASSWSGGGRNTEAFF
v_call: TRBV5-4
d_call: NA
j_call: TRBJ1-1
clone_size: NA

cdr3_nt: TGTGCCAGCGGTGTGAGCTCCTACGAGCAGTACTTC
cdr3_aa: CASGVSSYEQYF
v_call: TRBV7-9
d_call: NA
j_call: TRBJ2-7
clone_size: few

cdr3_nt: TGTGCCAGCAGTTACTCATCAGGGAGTGAAGCTTTCTTT
cdr3_aa: CASSYSSGSEAFF
v_call: TRBV6-6
d_call: NA
j_call: TRBJ1-1
clone_size: NA

cdr3_nt: TGTGCCAGCAGCTTGGGGGGGACAATTCGTGTCGACTACACCTTC
cdr3_aa: CASSLGGTIRVDYTF
v_call: TRBV7-2
d_call: NA
j_call: TRBJ1-2
clone_size: NA

cdr3_nt: TGTGCCAGCCAAACTAGCGGGAGATTTAATGAGCAGTTCTTC
cdr3_aa: CASQTSGRFNEQFF
v_call: TRBV7-4
d_call: TRBD2
j_call: TRBJ2-1
clone_size: NA

cdr3_nt: TGTGCCAGCAGCAGTCCCCCCTTCACAGATACGCAGTATTTT
cdr3_aa: CASSSPPFTDTQYF
v_call: TRBV6-2/TRBV6-3
d_call: NA
j_call: TRBJ2-3
clone_size: NA

cdr3_nt: TGTGCCAGTAGTAACTTGGCGGGACAGGGAAACACTGAAGCTTTCTTT
cdr3_aa: CASSNLAGQGNTEAFF
v_call: TRBV19
d_call: TRBD1
j_call: TRBJ1-1
clone_size: NA

cdr3_nt: TGTGCCAGCAGCCATAGCGGGAGGGACACAGATACGCAGTATTTT
cdr3_aa: CASSHSGRDTDTQYF
v_call: TRBV7-2
d_call: TRBD2
j_call: TRBJ2-3
clone_size: NA

cdr3_nt: TGCAGTGCTCCAAAGACAGGCGCCTCTGGAAACACCATATATTTT
cdr3_aa: CSAPKTGASGNTIYF
v_call: TRBV20-1
d_call: NA
j_call: TRBJ1-3
clone_size: few

cdr3_nt: TGCGCCAGCAGCCAAGATCTGCGGTACGAGCAGTACTTC
cdr3_aa: CASSQDLRYEQYF
v_call: TRBV4-1
d_call: NA
j_call: TRBJ2-7
clone_size: NA

cdr3_nt: TGTGCCAGCAGCTTCCTAGCGGGATCCTACAATGAGCAGTTCTTC
cdr3_aa: CASSFLAGSYNEQFF
v_call: TRBV7-8
d_call: TRBD2
j_call: TRBJ2-1
clone_size: NA

cdr3_nt: TGTGCCAGCAAGCTAGCGGGAGAAGGTACCGGGGAGCTGTTTTTT
cdr3_aa: CASKLAGEGTGELFF
v_call: TRBV6-1
d_call: TRBD2
j_call: TRBJ2-2
clone_size: few

cdr3_nt: TGTGCCAGCAGCTTGAACGCGGGGGTCTCGGGCTATGGCTACACCTTC
cdr3_aa: CASSLNAGVSGYGYTF
v_call: TRBV11-2
d_call: NA
j_call: TRBJ1-2
clone_size: few

cdr3_nt: TGTGCCAGCAGTTTTTTACAGGGAGCTGGCTACACCTTC
cdr3_aa: CASSFLQGAGYTF
v_call: TRBV12-3/TRBV12-4
d_call: NA
j_call: TRBJ1-2
clone_size: few

cdr3_nt: TGTGCCAGCAGTGTATCCCCCCGGGCCTCGAACACCGGGGAGCTGTTTTTT
cdr3_aa: CASSVSPRASNTGELFF
v_call: TRBV6-1
d_call: NA
j_call: TRBJ2-2
clone_size: NA

cdr3_nt: TGTGCCAGCACCCCGGGACAGGGTCGGTACGAGCAGTACTTC
cdr3_aa: CASTPGQGRYEQYF
v_call: TRBV12-3/TRBV12-4
d_call: TRBD1
j_call: TRBJ2-7
clone_size: NA

cdr3_nt: TGTGCCAGCAGTCGGGACAGGCCCTATGGCTACACCTTC
cdr3_aa: CASSRDRPYGYTF
v_call: TRBV6-1
d_call: TRBD1
j_call: TRBJ1-2
clone_size: NA

cdr3_nt: TGTGCCAGCAGTGAAGATGGGGGTACGTACACTGAAGCTTTCTTT
cdr3_aa: CASSEDGGTYTEAFF
v_call: TRBV2
d_call: NA
j_call: TRBJ1-1
clone_size: NA